This T cell receptor (beta chain) was recovered during a study of shared clonotypes between healthy human individuals. Findings and caveats of the study: Sequencing depth was predicted to influence how clonotypes are shared among donors. In contrast to clonotypes shared by all four donors, non-shared clonotypes had lower generation probabilities.

Naive CD8 cells were CD45RO-negative, positively selected for CCR7, excluding terminally differentiated effector memory CD45RA+ cells. CDR3 size: 12 residues. V lost 4 bases and J lost 9, with 10 bases in between. CDR1 MNHEY and CDR2 SMNVEV come from the germline V gene (reference sequence). As for this clone: As yet, its antigen is unknown.

Repertoires were generated with immunoSEQ multiplex PCR, while TCRdb's copy carries only in-frame clones and drops some. The repertoire holds about 800,000 clones, with about 96% as singletons. This receptor was identified in a man aged 30 to 45 in good health. Material: naive CD8+ T cells sorted from blood. The chain is built from TRBV27 and TRBJ2-1; D is undetermined. The CDR3: CASSSVGVEQFF. The DNA for the CDR3 is TGTGCCAGCAGTTCAGTTGGCGTTGAGCAGTTCTTC.